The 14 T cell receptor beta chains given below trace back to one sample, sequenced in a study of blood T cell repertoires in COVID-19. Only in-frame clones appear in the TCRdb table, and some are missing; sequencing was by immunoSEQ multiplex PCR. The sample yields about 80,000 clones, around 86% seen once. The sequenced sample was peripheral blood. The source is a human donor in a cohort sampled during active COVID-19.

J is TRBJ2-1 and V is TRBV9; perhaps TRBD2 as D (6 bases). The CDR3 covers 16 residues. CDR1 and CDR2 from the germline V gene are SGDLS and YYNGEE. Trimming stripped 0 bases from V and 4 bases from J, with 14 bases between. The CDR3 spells CASSVAGEPRYNEQFF. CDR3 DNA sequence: TGTGCCAGCAGCGTAGCGGGGGAACCCCGTTACAATGAGCAGTTCTTC.

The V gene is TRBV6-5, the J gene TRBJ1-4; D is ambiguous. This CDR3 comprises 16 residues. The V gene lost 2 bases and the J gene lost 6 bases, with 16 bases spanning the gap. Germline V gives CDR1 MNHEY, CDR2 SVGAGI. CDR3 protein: CASSYQSSGRDEKLFF. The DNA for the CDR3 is TGTGCCAGCAGTTACCAGTCGTCGGGTAGAGATGAAAAACTGTTTTTT.

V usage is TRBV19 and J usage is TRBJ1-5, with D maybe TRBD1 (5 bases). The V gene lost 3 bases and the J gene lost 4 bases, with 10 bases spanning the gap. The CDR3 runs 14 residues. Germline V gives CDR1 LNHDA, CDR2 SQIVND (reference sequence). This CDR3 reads CASSMGQGNQPQHF. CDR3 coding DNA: TGTGCCAGTAGTATGGGGCAGGGAAATCAGCCCCAGCATTTT. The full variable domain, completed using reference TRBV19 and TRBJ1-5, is DGGITQSPKYLFRKEGQNVTLSCEQNLNHDAMYWYRQDPGQGLRLIYYSQIVNDFQKGDIAEGYSVSREKKESFPLTVTSAQKNPTAFYLCASSMGQGNQPQHFGDGTRLSIL.

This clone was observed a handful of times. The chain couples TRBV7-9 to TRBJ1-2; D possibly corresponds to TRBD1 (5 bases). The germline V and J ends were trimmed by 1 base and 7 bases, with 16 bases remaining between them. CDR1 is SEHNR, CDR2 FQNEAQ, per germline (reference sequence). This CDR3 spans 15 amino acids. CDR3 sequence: CASSLEARERGGYTF. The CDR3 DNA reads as TGTGCCAGCAGCTTAGAGGCTCGGGAGAGGGGTGGCTACACCTTC.

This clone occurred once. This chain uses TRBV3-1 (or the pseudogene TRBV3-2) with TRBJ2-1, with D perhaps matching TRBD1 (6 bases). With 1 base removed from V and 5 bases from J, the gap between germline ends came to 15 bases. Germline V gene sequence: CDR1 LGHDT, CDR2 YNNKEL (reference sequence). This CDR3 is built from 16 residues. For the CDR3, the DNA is TGTGCCAGCAGCCAAGTAACGTCACAGGGCCACAATGAGCAGTTCTTC. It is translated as CASSQVTSQGHNEQFF.

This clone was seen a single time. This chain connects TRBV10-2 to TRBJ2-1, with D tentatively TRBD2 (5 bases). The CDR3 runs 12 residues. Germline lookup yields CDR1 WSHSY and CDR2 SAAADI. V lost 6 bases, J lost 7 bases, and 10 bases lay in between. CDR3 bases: TGCGCCAGCAGGCGACTAACTAATGAGCAGTTCTTC. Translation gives CASRRLTNEQFF.

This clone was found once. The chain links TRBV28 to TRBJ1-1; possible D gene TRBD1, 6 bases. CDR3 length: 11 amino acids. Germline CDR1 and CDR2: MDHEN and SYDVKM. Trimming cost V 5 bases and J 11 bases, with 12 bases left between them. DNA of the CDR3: TGTGCCAGCAGTACCGGACAGTCTGCTTTCTTT. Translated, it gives CASSTGQSAFF. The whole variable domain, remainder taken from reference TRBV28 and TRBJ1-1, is DVKVTQSSRYLVKRTGEKVFLECVQDMDHENMFWYRQDPGLGLRLIYFSYDVKMKEKGDIPEGYSVSREKKERFSLILESASTNQTSMYLCASSTGQSAFFGQGTRLTVV.

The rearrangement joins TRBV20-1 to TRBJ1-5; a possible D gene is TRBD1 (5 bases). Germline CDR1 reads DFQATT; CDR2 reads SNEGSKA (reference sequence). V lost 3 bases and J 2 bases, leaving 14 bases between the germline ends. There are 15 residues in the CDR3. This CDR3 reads CSASVGLSGNQPQHF. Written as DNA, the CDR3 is TGCAGTGCTAGTGTGGGACTTTCGGGCAATCAGCCCCAGCATTTT.

The CDR3 sequence is CASSRLPGTYNEQFF. For the CDR3, the DNA is TGTGCCAGCAGTCGACTACCGGGGACCTACAATGAGCAGTTCTTC. The chain is built from TRBV6-5 and TRBJ2-1, with D perhaps TRBD2 (5 bases). The CDR3 is 15 residues long. CDR1 is MNHEY, CDR2 SVGAGI, per germline. Between the trimmed V and J ends, which lost 5 bases and 2 bases, there was a span of 13 bases.

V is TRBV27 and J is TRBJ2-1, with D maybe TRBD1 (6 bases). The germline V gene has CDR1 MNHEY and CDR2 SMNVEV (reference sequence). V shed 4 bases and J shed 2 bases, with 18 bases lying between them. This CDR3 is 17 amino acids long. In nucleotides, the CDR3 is TGTGCCAGCAGTTGGGATCCGGGACAACAGACCTACAATGAGCAGTTCTTC. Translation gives CASSWDPGQQTYNEQFF.

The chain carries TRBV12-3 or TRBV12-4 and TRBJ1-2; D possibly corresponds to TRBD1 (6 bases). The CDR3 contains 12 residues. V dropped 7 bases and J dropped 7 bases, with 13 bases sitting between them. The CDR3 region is CASNRMGAGYTF. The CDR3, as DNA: TGTGCCAGCAACCGAATGGGGGCTGGCTACACCTTC.

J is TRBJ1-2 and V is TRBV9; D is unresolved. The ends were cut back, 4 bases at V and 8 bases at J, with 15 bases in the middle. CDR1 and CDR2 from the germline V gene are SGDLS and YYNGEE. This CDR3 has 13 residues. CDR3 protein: CASSPGPPRGYTF. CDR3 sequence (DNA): TGTGCCAGCAGCCCCGGCCCCCCTAGGGGCTACACCTTC.

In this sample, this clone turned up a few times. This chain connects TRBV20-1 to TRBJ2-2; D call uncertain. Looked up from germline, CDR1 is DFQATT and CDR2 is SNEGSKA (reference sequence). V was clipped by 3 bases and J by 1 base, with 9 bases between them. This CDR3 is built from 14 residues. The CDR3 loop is CSASGRMNTGELFF. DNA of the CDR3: TGCAGTGCTAGTGGGCGGATGAACACCGGGGAGCTGTTTTTT.

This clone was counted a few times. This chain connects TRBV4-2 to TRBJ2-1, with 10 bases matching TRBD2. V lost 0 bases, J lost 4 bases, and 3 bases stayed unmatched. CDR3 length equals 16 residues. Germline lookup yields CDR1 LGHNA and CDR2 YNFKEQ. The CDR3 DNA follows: TGTGCCAGCAGCCAAGATTATAGCGGGAGGTACAATGAGCAGTTCTTC. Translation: CASSQDYSGRYNEQFF.